The source of this T cell receptor beta chain is a study of regulatory T cells in long-lasting Graves disease. CDR3 regions were amplified by Arm-PCR using iRepertoire HTBI primers to build TCR beta libraries. TCRdb re-analysed the multiplex PCR reads in MiXCR, keeping a single row per CDR3 protein. The sample contains around 480,000 distinct CDR3 sequences, 15% to 20% of which appear only once. Stated time point: newly diagnosed GD, antithyroid drugs for less than 3 months. Construction of the TCR library relied on RNA isolated from PBMCs. This clonotype has ten or more counts. Looked up from germline, CDR1 is LGHDT and CDR2 is YNNKEL (reference sequence). V dropped 0 bases and J dropped 4; count of bases not matched to a gene: 9. The CDR3 runs 18 residues. The sample was also linked to a second study, of T cells in Graves' hyperthyroidism and ophthalmopathy.

Sequencing was performed on peripheral blood mononuclear cells (PBMCs), taken at new diagnosis, from a patient treated with antithyroid drugs. The sequence was collected from a woman aged 35 to 59 with Graves disease. V gene TRBV3-1 combines with J gene TRBJ2-5; 12 bases are shared with TRBD2. CDR3 nucleotides: TGTGCCAGCAGCCAAGAAGGATGGCTAGCGGGGGGGCGAGAGACCCAGTACTTC. This sequence encodes CASSQEGWLAGGRETQYF.